This is a list of T cell receptor beta chains from one sample in a study of OX40 agonist ivuxolimab in advanced cancers. The protocol was immunoSEQ multiplex PCR, while the TCRdb copy is restricted to in-frame clones and leaves out a portion. This repertoire shows about 69,000 clones, roughly nine tenths found once; its top ten account for roughly 0.27%. The sequencing here drew on CD4+ or CD8+ T cells sorted from blood, taken in a trial of the OX40 agonist ivuxolimab. These receptors were obtained from an adult with an advanced solid tumor such as melanoma, head and neck, liver or kidney cancer. CDR3s include the opening cysteine and the closing phenylalanine or tryptophan. D genes are given only for firm matches. A row's size may be missing; if present it is once, few, many or a size class.

j_call | d_call | cdr3_length | v_call | clone_size | cdr3_nt | cdr3_aa
TRBJ1-2 | TRBD1 | 12 | TRBV2 | NA | TGTGCAAAACAGGGGGTTAACTATGGCTACACCTTC | CAKQGVNYGYTF
TRBJ1-5 | NA | 13 | TRBV2 | NA | TGTGCCAGCACCCAAACGAGTAATCAGCCCCAGCATTTT | CASTQTSNQPQHF
TRBJ2-3 | NA | 16 | TRBV11-2 | NA | TGTGCCAGCAGTTTGGGACTTCTCGCTAGCACAGATACGCAGTATTTT | CASSLGLLASTDTQYF
TRBJ1-2 | NA | 17 | TRBV14 | NA | TGTGCCAGCAGCCAAGATCGAAGGCTCCCCGGGGAATCTGGCTACACCTTC | CASSQDRRLPGESGYTF
TRBJ1-6 | NA | 14 | TRBV6-4 | NA | TGTGCCAGCAGTGAGGTGGAATGGGGATCACCCCTCCACTTT | CASSEVEWGSPLHF
TRBJ1-1 | NA | 15 | TRBV4-2 | NA | TGTGCCAGCAGCCAAGTTGAAACAAAGAACACTGAAGCTTTCTTT | CASSQVETKNTEAFF
TRBJ2-6 | NA | 17 | TRBV6-9 | once | TGTGCCAGCAGTACCTTTTCACGACAAAGTCGGGCCAACGTCCTGACTTTC | CASSTFSRQSRANVLTF
TRBJ2-7 | TRBD1 | 15 | TRBV13 | NA | TGTGCCAGCAGCCCACACCGGGACAGGGACTACGAGCAGTACTTC | CASSPHRDRDYEQYF
TRBJ2-1 | NA | 19 | TRBV7-9 | NA | TGTGCCAGCAGCCCAGAAAGTTCTTGGGCGCAAAGCTCCTACAATGAGCAGTTCTTC | CASSPESSWAQSSYNEQFF
TRBJ2-5 | NA | 13 | TRBV15 | NA | TGTGCCACCAGCAGAGGGGGGGGCGAGACCCAGTACTTC | CATSRGGGETQYF
TRBJ2-7 | NA | 15 | TRBV9 | NA | TGTGCCAGCAGCGTAGGCGGGGAGAAAACCTACGAGCAGTACTTC | CASSVGGEKTYEQYF
TRBJ2-3 | NA | 13 | TRBV7-3 | NA | TGTGCCAGCAGCGCCCATCAGGGGGATACGCAGTATTTT | CASSAHQGDTQYF
TRBJ2-3 | NA | 15 | TRBV30 | NA | TGTGCCTGGAGTAAGACAATAACTAGCACAGATACGCAGTATTTT | CAWSKTITSTDTQYF
TRBJ2-7 | NA | 11 | TRBV5-6 | NA | TGTGCCAGCAGCTTGTCAGACGAGCAGTACTTC | CASSLSDEQYF
TRBJ2-1 | TRBD2 | 16 | TRBV5-6 | NA | TGTGCCAGCAGCCCGACTAGCGGGAGCTCCTACAATGAGCAGTTCTTC | CASSPTSGSSYNEQFF
TRBJ2-2 | NA | 14 | TRBV19 | NA | TGTGCCAGTAGTATAGGCACAGGGTACGGGGAGCTGTTTTTT | CASSIGTGYGELFF
TRBJ1-3 | TRBD1 | 16 | TRBV5-1 | NA | TGCGCCAGCAGCCTAACCGGGACAGGGGTAGGAAACACCATATATTTT | CASSLTGTGVGNTIYF
TRBJ1-1 | TRBD1 | 13 | TRBV29-1 | NA | TGCAGCGTCGCCGGGACAGCGAACACTGAAGCTTTCTTT | CSVAGTANTEAFF
TRBJ1-2 | TRBD1 | 16 | TRBV10-3 | NA | TGTGCCATCAGTGAGCCTTCCGGGACAGGGGGCAGGGGCTACACCTTC | CAISEPSGTGGRGYTF
TRBJ2-3 | TRBD2 | 15 | TRBV6-1 | NA | TGTGCCAGCAGGAGACTAGCGGGAGAATCTGATACGCAGTATTTT | CASRRLAGESDTQYF
TRBJ2-5 | TRBD1 | 16 | TRBV14 | NA | TGTGCCAGCAGCCTTTTTCACAGGGGGCTCCAAGAGACCCAGTACTTC | CASSLFHRGLQETQYF
TRBJ2-1 | TRBD1 | 19 | TRBV5-1 | NA | TGCGCCAGCCGACCTTCAAGGACAGGGGGCACGGATTTGAAAAATGAGCAGTTCTTC | CASRPSRTGGTDLKNEQFF
TRBJ1-2 | NA | 15 | TRBV14 | NA | TGTGCCAGCAGCCCGGGATACAGCGTGATCTATGGCTACACCTTC | CASSPGYSVIYGYTF
TRBJ2-1 | NA | 15 | TRBV28 | NA | TGTGCCAGCAGGTTGAGACTAGTTGGCTACAATGAGCAGTTCTTC | CASRLRLVGYNEQFF
TRBJ1-5 | TRBD1 | 18 | TRBV19 | NA | TGTGCCAGTAGTATAGCGGTGGGGACAGGGTCCCCCAATCAGCCCCAGCATTTT | CASSIAVGTGSPNQPQHF
TRBJ1-2 | TRBD1 | 13 | TRBV6-6 | NA | TGTGCCAGCAGTTCCACGGGACAGTTTGGCTACACCTTC | CASSSTGQFGYTF
TRBJ1-5 | TRBD1 | 16 | TRBV7-2 | NA | TGTGCCAGCAGCTCCCCGGACAGGGGATGGAATCAGCCCCAGCATTTT | CASSSPDRGWNQPQHF
TRBJ2-7 | TRBD2 | 14 | TRBV10-2 | NA | TGCGCCAGCAGGCTAGCGGGAGGGCCTTACGAGCAGTACTTC | CASRLAGGPYEQYF
TRBJ1-1 | NA | 14 | TRBV7-2 | once | TGTGCCAGCAGCTTAGACCGGATGAACACTGAAGCTTTCTTT | CASSLDRMNTEAFF
TRBJ1-1 | TRBD1 | 15 | TRBV5-1 | once | TGCGCCAGCAGCTCGGGACAGTCGAGGAACACTGAAGCTTTCTTT | CASSSGQSRNTEAFF
TRBJ2-1 | TRBD2 | 17 | TRBV7-2 | NA | TGTGCCAGCAGCTTAGTCGGCGGGATCGGGGGGTACAATGAGCAGTTCTTC | CASSLVGGIGGYNEQFF
TRBJ2-1 | TRBD1 | 16 | TRBV6-5 | NA | TGTGCCAGCAGTTACTCGACGGGACAGGGGTACAATGAGCAGTTCTTC | CASSYSTGQGYNEQFF
TRBJ2-7 | TRBD1 | 13 | TRBV28 | NA | TGTGCCAGCAGTTCACAGGGGGCGGGGGAGCAGTACTTC | CASSSQGAGEQYF
TRBJ1-5 | NA | 15 | TRBV10-2 | NA | TGCGCCAGCAGTGAGTCGAATGGGGGCAATCAGCCCCAGCATTTT | CASSESNGGNQPQHF
TRBJ2-3 | TRBD2 | 16 | TRBV2 | NA | TGTGCCAGCAGTCTATTGACTAGCGGGAGCTCAGATACGCAGTATTTT | CASSLLTSGSSDTQYF
TRBJ2-7 | NA | 11 | TRBV29-1 | NA | TGCAGCGTTGAAAAGGGCTACGAGCAGTACTTC | CSVEKGYEQYF
TRBJ2-1 | NA | 15 | TRBV28 | NA | TGTGCCAGCACCATCTCGGGAATAGTCATCAATGAGCAGTTCTTC | CASTISGIVINEQFF
TRBJ2-3 | NA | 11 | TRBV5-1 | NA | TGCGCCAGCAGCTCTTCAGATACGCAGTATTTT | CASSSSDTQYF
TRBJ2-1 | TRBD2 | 15 | TRBV11-1 | NA | TGTGCCAGCAGCCGACTAGCGGGAGGTACAAATGAGCAGTTCTTC | CASSRLAGGTNEQFF
TRBJ2-1 | NA | 12 | TRBV6-1 | NA | TGTGCCAGCAGGAACGGGGTCTTTGAGCAGTTCTTC | CASRNGVFEQFF
TRBJ2-3 | TRBD2 | 15 | TRBV2 | NA | TGTGCCAGCAGCGAACTAGCGACAAAAGGGGATACGCAGTATTTT | CASSELATKGDTQYF
TRBJ1-1 | NA | 16 | TRBV27 | NA | TGTGCCAGCAGTTTACGCCCGCAACTTCGCTCGGTGATGGCTTTCTTT | CASSLRPQLRSVMAFF